These 22 T cell receptor beta chains originate from one sample sequenced in a study of metastatic and nonmetastatic thyroid tumors. Every patient underwent thyroid surgery untreated. TCRdb reanalyzed the PCR reads via MiXCR. The sample has 8,500 to 13,000 clones; 20% to 30% are singletons. The specimen sequenced was tumor tissue. These receptors were obtained from a female donor with papillary thyroid cancer or a benign thyroid nodule (not recorded which). Some clones in this sample may be carry-over from other donors' samples.

This clone was counted between two and nine times. The chain is built from TRBV27 and TRBJ2-3; D might be TRBD1 (6 bases). The CDR3 loop spans 14 amino acids. Trimming removed 1 base at V and 5 bases at J, with 10 bases between. Germline lookup yields CDR1 MNHEY and CDR2 SMNVEV (reference sequence). The CDR3 is CASSLLGAVDTQYF. The DNA for the CDR3 is TGTGCCAGCAGTTTATTGGGGGCGGTAGATACGCAGTATTTT.

The chain recombines TRBV5-1 with TRBJ2-6; 9 bases are a match to TRBD1. The CDR3 has 16 amino acids. The V gene's germline CDR1 is SGHRS and CDR2 YFSETQ. Trimming took 0 bases from V and 3 from J; bases not matched to a gene: 1. The DNA for the CDR3 is TGCGCCAGCAGCTTGGGGGACAGGGTTGGGGCCAACGTCCTGACTTTC. As protein: CASSLGDRVGANVLTF.

This chain links TRBV11-2 with TRBJ1-5, with D unresolved. CDR1 and CDR2 (germline): SGHAT, FQNNGV. Trimming cost V 4 bases and J 1 base, with 11 bases left between them. The CDR3 runs 15 residues. For the CDR3, the DNA is TGTGCCAGCAGCTACGGACCGGGAAGCAATCAGCCCCAGCATTTT. Its protein is CASSYGPGSNQPQHF. Using reference TRBV11-2 and TRBJ1-5 for the parts outside the CDR3, the full variable domain is EAGVAQSPRYKIIEKRQSVAFWCNPISGHATLYWYQQILGQGPKLLIQFQNNGVVDDSQLPKDRFSAERLKGVDSTLKIQPAKLEDSAVYLCASSYGPGSNQPQHFGDGTRLSIL.

This clone occurred a few times. The chain combines TRBV12-3 or TRBV12-4 with TRBJ1-6; TRBD1 is a possible D gene (5 bases). This CDR3 comprises 14 residues. The V end was cut by 2 bases, the J end by 10 bases, with 12 bases between. The CDR3 DNA reads as TGTGCCAGCAGTTTAAGGGGAGAGGGGTCACCCCTCCACTTT. This sequence encodes CASSLRGEGSPLHF.

The chain is built from TRBV4-1 and TRBJ1-2; D possibly corresponds to TRBD1 (5 bases). CDR3 length: 14 residues. CDR1 and CDR2 from the germline V gene are MGHRA and YSYEKL. The V end lost 3 bases, the J end lost 4 bases, and 12 bases lay between the germline ends. CDR3 residues: CASSQPQGIYGYTF. The CDR3 DNA sequence: TGCGCCAGCAGCCAGCCCCAGGGAATCTATGGCTACACCTTC.

The V call is TRBV12-3 or TRBV12-4, the J call TRBJ1-1; TRBD1 is a possible D gene (5 bases). The CDR3 loop spans 13 amino acids. V shed 8 bases and J shed 8 bases, with 18 bases lying between them. Here the CDR3 reads CASHKGVGTEAFF. The CDR3 region has the DNA TGTGCCAGCCATAAGGGAGTCGGGACCGAAGCTTTCTTT.

This clone ranks as medium-sized. The same CDR3 also results from other DNA sequences found in this sample. The chain carries TRBV24-1 and TRBJ1-4; D uncertain. From germline, CDR1 is KGHDR and CDR2 SFDVKD. This CDR3 has 13 residues. V lost 9 bases and J lost 8, with 15 bases in between. CDR3 nucleotide sequence: TGTGCCACCCCCGCGGGTTTACGGGAAAAACTGTTTTTT. Protein: CATPAGLREKLFF.

The chain couples TRBV7-3 to TRBJ2-1; perhaps TRBD2 as D (5 bases). Germline V gene lookup returns CDR1 SGHTA and CDR2 FQGTGA. The CDR3 sequence is 15 residues long. Trimming removed 5 bases from V and 0 bases from J, with 11 bases in between. Here the CDR3 DNA reads TGTGCCAGCAGCCTAAACGCGGGCTCCTACAATGAGCAGTTCTTC. Translated, it gives CASSLNAGSYNEQFF.

The chain joins TRBV6-1 to TRBJ2-1; the D call may be TRBD1 or TRBD2 (5 bases each). CDR3 length: 14 residues. V was shortened by 7 bases and J by 4 bases, with 14 bases between the two germline ends. From germline, CDR1 is MNHNS and CDR2 SASEGT. CDR3 residues: CASTPHGAYNEQFF. CDR3 DNA sequence: TGTGCCAGCACTCCCCACGGGGCATACAATGAGCAGTTCTTC.

In its sample, this clone was seen a few times. The gene calls are TRBV6-1 and TRBJ1-1; tentative D call: TRBD1 (5 bases). This CDR3 spans 14 amino acids. From germline, CDR1 is MNHNS and CDR2 SASEGT. Trimming stripped 2 bases from V and 4 bases from J, with 11 bases between. The CDR3 nucleotides are TGTGCCAGCAGTGAACAGGGTGTCCGCACTGAAGCTTTCTTT. This encodes CASSEQGVRTEAFF.

This clone was counted only a few times. In DNA form, the CDR3 reads TGTGCCAGTCTCGGAGGCCGGCCTTTAACTGAAGCTTTCTTT. Protein: CASLGGRPLTEAFF. The rearrangement uses TRBV19 and TRBJ1-1; D is unclear. Trimming took off 8 bases at V and 5 bases at J, with 18 bases between the two ends. This CDR3 has 14 residues. Germline CDR1 reads LNHDA; CDR2 reads SQIVND (reference sequence). Drawing the rest from reference TRBV19 and TRBJ1-1, the complete variable domain is DGGITQSPKYLFRKEGQNVTLSCEQNLNHDAMYWYRQDPGQGLRLIYYSQIVNDFQKGDIAEGYSVSREKKESFPLTVTSAQKNPTAFYLCASLGGRPLTEAFFGQGTRLTVV.

This clone was observed a few times. The V call is TRBV27, the J call TRBJ2-5, with D hard to call. V shed 1 base and J shed 2 bases, with 8 bases lying between them. Germline assignment: CDR1 MNHEY and CDR2 SMNVEV (reference sequence). This CDR3 spans 14 amino acids. The CDR3 sequence is CASSLWAEQETQYF. The CDR3 DNA follows: TGTGCCAGCAGTTTATGGGCAGAACAAGAGACCCAGTACTTC.

By frequency in the sample, this clone is medium-sized. The J gene is TRBJ2-1, the V gene TRBV20-1; D perhaps matches TRBD1 (7 bases). This CDR3 contains 15 residues. Germline CDR1 reads DFQATT; CDR2 reads SNEGSKA (reference sequence). The V end was cut by 5 bases, the J end by 5 bases, with 19 bases between. CDR3 coding DNA: TGCAGTGCTGAGTGGCAGGGGGGCATTAACAATGAGCAGTTCTTC. It yields the protein CSAEWQGGINNEQFF.

Ten or more counts support this clone. V gene TRBV3-1 combines with J gene TRBJ2-7; TRBD1 agrees at 7 bases. V shed 3 bases and J 5 bases; nucleotides not matched to a gene: 10. The CDR3 runs to 15 residues. Germline V lookup: CDR1 LGHDT, CDR2 YNNKEL (reference sequence). CDR3 bases: TGTGCCAGCAGCCACTATGCAGAGACAGGGAACGAGCAGTACTTC. It codes for CASSHYAETGNEQYF.

This clone was recorded a few times. This chain uses TRBV27 with TRBJ2-3, with D tentatively TRBD2 (5 bases). CDR1 and CDR2 from the germline V gene are MNHEY and SMNVEV (reference sequence). The CDR3 extends over 12 amino acids. V was clipped by 4 bases and J by 13 bases, with 15 bases between them. CDR3 in DNA: TGTGCCAGCAGTTACATCGGGGATTGGGAGTATTTT. It codes for CASSYIGDWEYF.

The gene calls are TRBV4-2 and TRBJ1-5; TRBD1 agrees at 7 bases. CDR3 length: 14 amino acids. Germline CDR1 reads LGHNA; CDR2 reads YNFKEQ. Trimming removed 5 bases from V and 6 bases from J; junction bases left unmatched: 7. The CDR3 here is CASSSEGASQPQHF. DNA of the CDR3: TGTGCCAGCAGCTCGGAGGGGGCGAGTCAGCCCCAGCATTTT.

The V call is TRBV19, the J call TRBJ1-3; the match to TRBD1 covers 9 bases. The CDR3 contains 17 residues. Trimming cost V 7 bases and J 3 bases; bases outside gene matches: 13. Germline V lookup: CDR1 LNHDA, CDR2 SQIVND (reference sequence). The CDR3 DNA follows: TGTGCCAGTAATGCCCCCCGGGACAGGGTCTTTGGAAACACCATATATTTT. Its protein product is CASNAPRDRVFGNTIYF.

By frequency in the sample, this clone is medium-sized (0.01 to 0.1%). The chain combines TRBV27 with TRBJ1-1; 7 bases match TRBD1. V lost 7 bases and J lost 7; bases outside the gene matches: 9. CDR1 and CDR2 (germline): MNHEY, SMNVEV (reference sequence). CDR3 size: 13 residues. For the CDR3, the DNA is TGTGCCAGCATCGACAGGGTTATAGGTGAAGCTTTCTTT. This sequence encodes CASIDRVIGEAFF.

The chain combines TRBV7-9 with TRBJ2-1, with D tentatively TRBD1 (6 bases). The V end was cut by 5 bases, the J end by 11 bases, with 10 bases between. Germline V gene lookup returns CDR1 SEHNR and CDR2 FQNEAQ (reference sequence). The CDR3 sequence is 11 residues long. Here the CDR3 DNA reads TGTGCCAGCAGCCACGGACAGCAGCAGTTCTTC. Its translation: CASSHGQQQFF.

This clone was detected a few times. The chain links TRBV6-1 to TRBJ1-1; D gene unclear. V lost 6 bases and J 6 bases, leaving 8 bases between the germline ends. The CDR3 contains 11 residues. Germline CDR1 MNHNS, CDR2 SASEGT. CDR3 region: CASRGLPEAFF. DNA for the CDR3: TGTGCCAGCAGGGGTCTGCCTGAAGCTTTCTTT.

This clone was observed a single time. The rearrangement joins TRBV20-1 to TRBJ2-5; D remains unclear. The V end was cut by 5 bases, the J end by 3 bases, with 4 bases between. The length of the CDR3 is 10 residues. Germline-derived CDR1 and CDR2 are DFQATT and SNEGSKA (reference sequence). CDR3 protein: CSADKETQYF. Written as DNA, the CDR3 is TGCAGTGCTGACAAAGAGACCCAGTACTTC.

This clone was detected a few times. J is TRBJ2-7 and V is TRBV2, with D maybe TRBD2 (6 bases). The CDR3 has 12 amino acids. Germline V gene lookup returns CDR1 SNHLY and CDR2 FYNNEI. With 6 bases removed from V and 3 bases from J, the gap between germline ends came to 9 bases. The CDR3 sequence is CASRLAVYEQYF. The CDR3 bases are TGTGCCAGCAGACTAGCAGTCTACGAGCAGTACTTC. The full variable domain, completed using reference TRBV2 and TRBJ2-7, is EPEVTQTPSHQVTQMGQEVILRCVPISNHLYFYWYRQILGQKVEFLVSFYNNEISEKSEIFDDQFSVERPDGSNFTLKIRSTKLEDSAMYFCASRLAVYEQYFGPGTRLTVT.